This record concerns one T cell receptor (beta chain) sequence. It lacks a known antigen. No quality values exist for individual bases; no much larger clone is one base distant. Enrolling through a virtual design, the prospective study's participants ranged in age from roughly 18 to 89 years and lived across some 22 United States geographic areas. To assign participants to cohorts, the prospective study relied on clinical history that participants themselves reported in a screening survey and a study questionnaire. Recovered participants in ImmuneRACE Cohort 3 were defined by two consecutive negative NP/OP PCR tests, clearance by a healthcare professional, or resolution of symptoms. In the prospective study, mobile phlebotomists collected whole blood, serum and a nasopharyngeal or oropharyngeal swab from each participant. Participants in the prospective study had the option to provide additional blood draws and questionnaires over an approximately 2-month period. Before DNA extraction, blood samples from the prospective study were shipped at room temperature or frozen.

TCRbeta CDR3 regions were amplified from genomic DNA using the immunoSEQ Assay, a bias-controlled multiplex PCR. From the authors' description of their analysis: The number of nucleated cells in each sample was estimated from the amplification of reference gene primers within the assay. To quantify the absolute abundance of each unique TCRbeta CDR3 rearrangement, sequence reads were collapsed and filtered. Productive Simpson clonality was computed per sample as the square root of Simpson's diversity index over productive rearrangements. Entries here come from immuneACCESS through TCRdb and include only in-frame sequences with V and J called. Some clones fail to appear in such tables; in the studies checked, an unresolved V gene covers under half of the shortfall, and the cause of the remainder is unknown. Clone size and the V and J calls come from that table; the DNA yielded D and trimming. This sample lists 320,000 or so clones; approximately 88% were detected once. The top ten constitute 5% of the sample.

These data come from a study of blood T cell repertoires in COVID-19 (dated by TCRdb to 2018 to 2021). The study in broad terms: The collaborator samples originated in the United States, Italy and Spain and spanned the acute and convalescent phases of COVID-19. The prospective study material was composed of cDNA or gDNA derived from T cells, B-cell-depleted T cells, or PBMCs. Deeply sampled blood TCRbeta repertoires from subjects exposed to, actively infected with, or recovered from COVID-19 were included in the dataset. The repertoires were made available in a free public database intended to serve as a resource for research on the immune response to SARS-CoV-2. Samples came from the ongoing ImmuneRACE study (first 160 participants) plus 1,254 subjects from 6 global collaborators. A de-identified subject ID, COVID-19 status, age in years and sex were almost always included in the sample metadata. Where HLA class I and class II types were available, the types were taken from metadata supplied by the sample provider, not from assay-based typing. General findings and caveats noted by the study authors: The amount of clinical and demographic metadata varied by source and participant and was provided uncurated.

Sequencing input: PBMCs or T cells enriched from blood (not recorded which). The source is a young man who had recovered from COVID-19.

The CDR3: CAIITTTGSAGYEQYF. The DNA is as follows: TGTGCCATCATTACGACTACAGGGAGCGCGGGCTACGAGCAGTACTTC. The V gene is TRBV10-3 and the J gene is TRBJ2-7, with a weak D call of TRBD1 (6 bases match). The V and J ends are trimmed by 7 bases and 3 bases, leaving 22 bases between them. From the cysteine through the phenylalanine, the CDR3 covers 16 amino acids. Of all the DNA, just the CDR3 is kept, 48 bases in frame from base 1. From a lookup of the germline V gene, CDR1 and CDR2 are ENHRY and SYGVKD.